One and the same sample provided the 22 T cell receptor beta chains below, sequenced in a study of T cells after yellow fever vaccination. TCRdb reprocessed the 5' RACE reads via MiXCR and lists one record per CDR3 protein. The top ten hold 15% to 20% of the sample, which has approximately 450,000 distinct CDR3 sequences, 18% seen once. The sequencing here drew on PBMCs, taken before the yellow fever booster vaccination. The source of these receptors is a man aged 18 to 35 who received the YFV17D yellow fever vaccine.

The chain is built from TRBV7-8 and TRBJ1-6, with 8 bases that match TRBD1. The CDR3 contains 15 residues. Germline V gives CDR1 SGHVS, CDR2 FQNEAQ. V lost 1 base and J lost 10; bases outside the gene matches: 6. Written as DNA, the CDR3 is TGTGCCAGCAGCTTAGTCCCAGGGGGCCGCTCACCCCTCCACTTT. Translating gives CASSLVPGGRSPLHF.

This chain joins TRBV20-1 and TRBJ1-3; D not certain. Trimming left V 3 bases short and J 3 bases short, with 15 bases between. Germline V gene lookup returns CDR1 DFQATT and CDR2 SNEGSKA (reference sequence). The CDR3 is made up of 15 amino acids. The CDR3 DNA follows: TGCAGTGCTAGCCGGGCCGGGCTCGGTGGAAACACCATATATTTT. Amino acid sequence: CSASRAGLGGNTIYF.

CDR3 protein: CASSLRQGSNEKLFF. DNA for the CDR3: TGTGCCAGCAGTCTCCGACAGGGATCTAATGAAAAACTGTTTTTT. The rearrangement links TRBV12-3 or TRBV12-4 to TRBJ1-4; 7 bases map to TRBD1. Losses at the gene ends were 5 bases for V and 3 bases for J; bases not matched to a gene: 6. The CDR3 consists of 15 residues.

J is TRBJ2-7 and V is TRBV4-3; weak D call: TRBD1 (5 bases). V dropped 2 bases and J dropped 2 bases, with 10 bases sitting between them. The CDR3 runs 14 residues. Looked up from germline, CDR1 is LGHNA and CDR2 is YSLEER. The CDR3 loop reads CASSQSQGPYEQYF. DNA for the CDR3: TGCGCCAGCAGCCAAAGTCAGGGTCCCTACGAGCAGTACTTC.

The chain combines TRBV12-5 with TRBJ1-1; D remains unclear. Germline V gene data show CDR1 as LGHNT and CDR2 as FRNRAP. With 6 bases removed from V and 4 bases from J, the gap between germline ends came to 6 bases. The CDR3 is 11 amino acids. CDR3 loop: CASGGSTEAFF. The CDR3 bases are TGTGCTAGTGGAGGTTCCACTGAAGCTTTCTTT.

This clonotype was seen at least ten times. The chain links TRBV18 to TRBJ2-2, with no clear D. The germline CDR1 and CDR2 sequences are KGHSH and LQKENI. Trimming shortened V by 7 bases and J by 3 bases, and 6 bases separated the two germline ends. The CDR3 is made up of 12 amino acids. The CDR3 sequence is CASFTYTGELFF. The CDR3 DNA reads TGTGCCAGCTTCACTTACACCGGGGAGCTGTTTTTT.

The chain is built from TRBV6-6 and TRBJ2-7; the D is unclear. The ends were cut back, 2 bases at V and 7 bases at J, with 18 bases in the middle. There are 15 residues in the CDR3. The germline V gene has CDR1 MNHNY and CDR2 SVGAGI (reference sequence). CDR3 sequence reads: CASSYRTDPLGEQYV. The CDR3 DNA follows: TGTGCCAGCAGTTACCGGACGGACCCACTGGGGGAGCAGTACGTC.

This clonotype was seen only a few times. The V gene is TRBV12-3 or TRBV12-4, the J gene TRBJ1-2; D remains unclear. The CDR3 contains 13 residues. Deletions cut 5 bases from V and 4 bases from J, with 11 bases between. The DNA for the CDR3 is TGTGCCAGCAGTGCCTCAGAGTCCTATGGCTACACCTTC. Translation: CASSASESYGYTF.

The chain combines TRBV3-1 with TRBJ1-6; tentatively, D is TRBD1 (5 bases). Germline loops: CDR1 LGHDT, CDR2 YNNKEL (reference sequence). Trimming took 6 bases from V and 7 from J, leaving 16 bases between them. CDR3 length equals 15 residues. The CDR3 DNA sequence: TGTGCCAGCAGTTCACAGGTATTTGTGAATTCACCCCTCCACTTT. Translated: CASSSQVFVNSPLHF.

This clonotype was counted a few times. The DNA of the CDR3 is TGCGCCAGCGCCCTAGGGGGCCCACAAGAGACCCAGTACTTC. This sequence encodes CASALGGPQETQYF. V and J are TRBV10-2 and TRBJ2-5; 7 bases line up with TRBD1. Trimming at V came to 8 bases and at J to 2 bases, leaving 8 bases not matched to a gene. Germline loops: CDR1 WSHSY, CDR2 SAAADI. The CDR3 contains 14 residues.

This chain links TRBV12-3 or TRBV12-4 with TRBJ1-3; unclear D gene. The CDR3 runs 16 residues. The V end was cut by 4 bases, the J end by 0 bases, with 13 bases between. The CDR3 region is CASSSSPQSSGNTIYF. As DNA, the CDR3 is TGTGCCAGCAGTTCCAGTCCCCAAAGCTCTGGAAACACCATATATTTT.

This clonotype appeared a few times. This chain links TRBV7-2 with TRBJ2-2; unclear D gene. V was clipped by 3 bases and J by 6 bases, with 14 bases between them. CDR3 length: 15 residues. Germline CDR1 and CDR2: SGHTA and FQGNSA. The CDR3 region is CASSFAQLMAGELFF. The DNA for the CDR3 is TGTGCCAGCAGCTTCGCACAGCTCATGGCCGGGGAGCTGTTTTTT.

This clonotype was seen more than once but under ten times. This chain joins TRBV7-2 and TRBJ2-3; tentatively, D is TRBD1 or TRBD2 (6 bases each). The CDR3 contains 17 residues. The germline V and J ends were trimmed by 1 base and 2 bases, with 16 bases remaining between them. Per germline, CDR1 SGHTA and CDR2 FQGNSA. The CDR3 region has the DNA TGTGCCAGCAGCTTAGGACTCGGCCGGGGGCTCACAGATACGCAGTATTTT. Translating it yields CASSLGLGRGLTDTQYF. The variable domain in full, with the rest retrieved from reference TRBV7-2 and TRBJ2-3, is GAGVSQSPSNKVTEKGKDVELRCDPISGHTALYWYRQSLGQGLEFLIYFQGNSAPDKSGLPSDRFSAERTGGSVSTLTIQRTQQEDSAVYLCASSLGLGRGLTDTQYFGPGTRLTVL.

The chain combines TRBV5-1 with TRBJ2-2, with 9 bases that match TRBD1. The CDR3 totals 16 residues. The ends lost 4 bases at V and 5 bases at J; junction bases unmatched: 9. Germline assignment: CDR1 SGHRS and CDR2 YFSETQ. The CDR3 bases are TGCGCCAGCAGCGGACCATCCGGGACAGGGACCGGGGAGCTGTTTTTT. It codes for CASSGPSGTGTGELFF.

V gene TRBV24-1 combines with J gene TRBJ2-7; D might be TRBD2 (6 bases). Germline CDR1 reads KGHDR; CDR2 reads SFDVKD. The CDR3 covers 11 residues. The V gene lost 12 bases and the J gene lost 4 bases, with 12 bases spanning the gap. The CDR3 bases are TGTGCCCCCTGGGACTTATACGAGCAGTACTTC. Translation: CAPWDLYEQYF.

This chain links TRBV11-2 with TRBJ2-4, with no clear D. The CDR3 has 15 amino acids. The V gene lost 0 bases and the J gene lost 1 base, with 7 bases spanning the gap. Germline assignment: CDR1 SGHAT and CDR2 FQNNGV. The CDR3 reads CASSLEGFAKNIQYF. CDR3 nucleotides: TGTGCCAGCAGCTTAGAAGGGTTTGCCAAAAACATTCAGTACTTC.

The chain employs TRBV7-2 and TRBJ2-3, with 10 positions matching TRBD2. This CDR3 spans 15 amino acids. V lost 5 bases to trimming and J lost 5 bases; unmatched junction nucleotides: 7. Germline lookup yields CDR1 SGHTA and CDR2 FQGNSA. CDR3 in DNA: TGTGCCAGCAGCCAGAGCGGGGGGGCGGGAGATACGCAGTATTTT. This translates into CASSQSGGAGDTQYF.

The chain joins TRBV5-4 to TRBJ1-2, with 9 bases lining up with TRBD1. Germline loops: CDR1 SGHNT, CDR2 YYREEE (reference sequence). The trim removed 4 bases at V and 8 bases at J, leaving 9 bases unmatched. The CDR3 length is 14 residues. The CDR3 coding sequence is TGTGCCAGCAGCAGAAGTGGGACAGGGCGAGGCTACACCTTC. Translating gives CASSRSGTGRGYTF.

This clonotype was detected only a few times. V usage is TRBV19 and J usage is TRBJ1-2; 7 nucleotides align to TRBD1. The CDR3 covers 14 residues. Germline CDR1 reads LNHDA; CDR2 reads SQIVND (reference sequence). V shed 5 bases and J 4 bases; nucleotides not matched to a gene: 7. The CDR3 is CASSSQDRAYGYTF. Here the CDR3 DNA reads TGTGCCAGTAGTTCACAAGACAGGGCCTATGGCTACACCTTC.

The V call is TRBV27, the J call TRBJ2-4, with unresolved D. The germline CDR1 and CDR2 sequences are MNHEY and SMNVEV (reference sequence). Trimming removed 0 bases from V and 3 bases from J, with 12 bases in between. This CDR3 has 16 residues. CDR3 coding DNA: TGTGCCAGCAGTTTATCGGCAGCTGCGAGCAAAAACATTCAGTACTTC. It translates to CASSLSAAASKNIQYF.

The chain employs TRBV9 and TRBJ2-2, with D possibly TRBD2 on 5 matching bases. From germline, CDR1 is SGDLS and CDR2 YYNGEE. V lost 4 bases to trimming and J lost 4 bases, with 11 bases between them. This CDR3 spans 14 amino acids. The CDR3 DNA sequence: TGTGCCAGCAGCCCTCCAGCGGCCACCGGGGAGCTGTTTTTT. It encodes CASSPPAATGELFF.

The J gene is TRBJ1-2, the V gene TRBV19; a weak D match, TRBD1 (6 bases). Germline V CDR1 and CDR2: LNHDA, SQIVND (reference sequence). The CDR3 is made up of 17 amino acids. V dropped 3 bases and J dropped 6 bases, with 23 bases sitting between them. CDR3 amino acids: CASSIHPDRMEWDGYTF. In nucleotides, the CDR3 is TGTGCCAGTAGTATTCACCCGGACAGAATGGAATGGGATGGCTACACCTTC. Filled out from reference TRBV19 and TRBJ1-2, the complete variable domain reads DGGITQSPKYLFRKEGQNVTLSCEQNLNHDAMYWYRQDPGQGLRLIYYSQIVNDFQKGDIAEGYSVSREKKESFPLTVTSAQKNPTAFYLCASSIHPDRMEWDGYTFGSGTRLTVV.